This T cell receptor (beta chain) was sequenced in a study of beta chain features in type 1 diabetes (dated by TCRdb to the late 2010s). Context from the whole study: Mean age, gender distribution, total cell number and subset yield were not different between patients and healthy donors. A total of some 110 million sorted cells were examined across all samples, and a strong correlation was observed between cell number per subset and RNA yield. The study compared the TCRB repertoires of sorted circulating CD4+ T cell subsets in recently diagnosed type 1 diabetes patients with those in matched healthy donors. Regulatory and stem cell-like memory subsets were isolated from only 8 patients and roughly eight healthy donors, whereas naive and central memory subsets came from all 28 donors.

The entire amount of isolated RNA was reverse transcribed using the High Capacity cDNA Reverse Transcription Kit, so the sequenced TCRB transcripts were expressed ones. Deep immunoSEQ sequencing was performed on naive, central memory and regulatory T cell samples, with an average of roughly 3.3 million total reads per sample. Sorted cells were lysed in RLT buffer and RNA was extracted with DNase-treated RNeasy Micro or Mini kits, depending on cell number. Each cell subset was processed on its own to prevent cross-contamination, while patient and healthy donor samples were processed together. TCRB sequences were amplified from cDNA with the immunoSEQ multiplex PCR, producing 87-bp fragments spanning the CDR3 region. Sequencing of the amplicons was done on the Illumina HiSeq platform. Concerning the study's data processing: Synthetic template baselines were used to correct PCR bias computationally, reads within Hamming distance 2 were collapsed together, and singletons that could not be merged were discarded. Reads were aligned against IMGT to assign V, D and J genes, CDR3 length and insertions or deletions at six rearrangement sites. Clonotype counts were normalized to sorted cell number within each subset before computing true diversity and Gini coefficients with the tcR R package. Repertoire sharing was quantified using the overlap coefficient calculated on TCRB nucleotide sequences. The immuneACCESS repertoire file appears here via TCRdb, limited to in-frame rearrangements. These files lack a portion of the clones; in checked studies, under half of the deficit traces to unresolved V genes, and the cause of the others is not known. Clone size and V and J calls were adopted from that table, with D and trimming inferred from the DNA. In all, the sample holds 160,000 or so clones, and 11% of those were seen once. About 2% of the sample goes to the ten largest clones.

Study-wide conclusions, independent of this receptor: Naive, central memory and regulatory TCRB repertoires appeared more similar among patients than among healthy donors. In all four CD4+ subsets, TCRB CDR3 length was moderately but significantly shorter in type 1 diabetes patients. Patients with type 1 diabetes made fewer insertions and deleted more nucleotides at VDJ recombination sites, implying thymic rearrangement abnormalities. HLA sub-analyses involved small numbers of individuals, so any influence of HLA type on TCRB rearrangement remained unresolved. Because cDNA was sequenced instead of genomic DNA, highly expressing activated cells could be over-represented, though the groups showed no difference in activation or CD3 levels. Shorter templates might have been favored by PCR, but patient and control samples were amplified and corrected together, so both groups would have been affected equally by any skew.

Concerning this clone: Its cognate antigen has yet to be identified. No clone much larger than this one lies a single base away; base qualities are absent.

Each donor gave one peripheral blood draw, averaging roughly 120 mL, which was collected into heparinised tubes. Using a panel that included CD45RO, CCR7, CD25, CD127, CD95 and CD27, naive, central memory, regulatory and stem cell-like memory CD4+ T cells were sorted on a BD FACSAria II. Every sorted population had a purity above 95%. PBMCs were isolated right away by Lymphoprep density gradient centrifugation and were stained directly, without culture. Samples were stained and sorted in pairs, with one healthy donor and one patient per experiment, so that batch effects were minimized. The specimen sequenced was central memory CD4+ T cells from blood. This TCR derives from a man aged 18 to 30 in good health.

The CDR3 region has the sequence CASRRTSGNNNEQFF. The DNA is TGTGCCAGCAGGAGGACTAGCGGGAACAACAATGAGCAGTTCTTC. This sequence uses TRBV2 and TRBJ2-1, and TRBD2 aligns with 12 junction nucleotides. The CDR3 starts with the cysteine, ends with the phenylalanine, and has 15 residues. Solely the CDR3 DNA is kept, with 45 bases framed from the first base. From a lookup of the germline V gene, CDR1 and CDR2 are SNHLY and FYNNEI. The germline V and J ends show losses of 6 bases and 5 bases respectively, and no gene match explains 5 bases of the junction.